Shown below are 22 T cell receptor beta chains from a single sample sequenced in a study of T-cell reconstitution after alpha-beta-depleted transplantation in children. Molecular barcoding with unique molecular identifiers was used for the TCRbeta library. TCRdb recomputed calls from the PCR reads with MiXCR, one row per CDR3 protein. This sample yields more than 500,000 distinct CDR3 sequences, of which 10% to 12% are seen a single time; 12% to 15% belongs to the top ten. The material sequenced was PBMCs, mostly from graft donor cells, taken 180 days after TCRalphabeta/CD19-depleted stem cell transplant. These receptors were obtained from a female patient between 2 and 15 years old who had a stem cell transplant for aplastic anemia, so the T cells may come from the graft donor.

The rearrangement links TRBV7-2 to TRBJ2-4, with 8 nucleotides matching TRBD2. Germline V gene sequence: CDR1 SGHTA, CDR2 FQGNSA. J gave up 6 bases and V 5 bases, and 12 bases lay outside the gene matches. The CDR3 spans 16 residues. In DNA form, the CDR3 reads TGTGCCAGCAGCCGACCCCCGGGACTAGGTATAAACATTCAGTACTTC. Translating it yields CASSRPPGLGINIQYF.

The table lists this clonotype with many counts. The V and J genes are TRBV11-3 and TRBJ1-1; 8 bases match TRBD1. Germline lookup yields CDR1 SGHNT and CDR2 YENEEA. The CDR3 covers 14 residues. Unmatched junction bases numbered 3, after V lost 5 bases and J lost 1 base. The CDR3 region has the DNA TGTGCCAGCAGCGCTGACAGGGGGAACACTGAAGCTTTCTTT. Residues: CASSADRGNTEAFF.

The sample holds a few counts of this clonotype. The rearrangement joins TRBV27 to TRBJ2-3, with TRBD1 matching 7 bases. V shed 4 bases and J 0 bases; nucleotides not matched to a gene: 10. The CDR3 covers 17 residues. Germline-derived CDR1 and CDR2 are MNHEY and SMNVEV (reference sequence). The CDR3 here is CASSSLIRDRSTDTQYF. The CDR3, as DNA: TGTGCCAGCAGTTCCCTAATCCGGGACAGAAGCACAGATACGCAGTATTTT.

This sequence joins TRBV29-1 and TRBJ1-2, with D hard to call. CDR3 size: 13 residues. Between the trimmed V and J ends, which lost 1 base and 2 bases, there was a span of 8 bases. Germline assignment: CDR1 SQVTM and CDR2 ANQGSEA. The DNA of the CDR3 is TGCAGCGTTGAAGCCCAGGCAAACTATGGCTACACCTTC. It specifies CSVEAQANYGYTF.

The V call is TRBV5-1, the J call TRBJ2-1, with D possibly matching TRBD1 (5 bases). CDR1 and CDR2 from the germline V gene are SGHRS and YFSETQ. The CDR3 is made up of 17 amino acids. With 0 bases removed from V and 0 bases from J, the gap between germline ends came to 13 bases. CDR3 DNA: TGCGCCAGCAGCTTGGCCAGACAGCTAAGCTCCTACAATGAGCAGTTCTTC. This encodes CASSLARQLSSYNEQFF.

This clonotype was counted between two and nine times. V is TRBV9 and J is TRBJ2-7; a weak D match, TRBD2 (6 bases). Germline lookup yields CDR1 SGDLS and CDR2 YYNGEE. V lost 3 bases, J lost 2 bases, and 12 bases lay in between. This CDR3 has 14 residues. The CDR3: CASSGGGVAYEQYF. CDR3 sequence (DNA): TGTGCCAGCAGCGGAGGCGGGGTAGCCTACGAGCAGTACTTC.

This chain connects TRBV20-1 to TRBJ2-1; TRBD2 might be the D (7 bases). Germline lookup yields CDR1 DFQATT and CDR2 SNEGSKA (reference sequence). The CDR3 is made up of 19 amino acids. The V gene lost 0 bases and the J gene lost 2 bases, with 23 bases spanning the gap. The CDR3 reads CSARERGGGRAGTYNEQFF. DNA of the CDR3: TGCAGTGCTAGAGAGAGGGGGGGCGGCAGAGCGGGAACCTACAATGAGCAGTTCTTC.

Comment on this clonotype: Given the absence of the conserved phenylalanine or tryptophan at the CDR3 end, a read error is likely. The chain combines TRBV5-1 with TRBJ2-3; maybe TRBD2 (6 bases). V lost 4 bases, J lost 0 bases, and 12 bases lay in between. Germline V gene lookup returns CDR1 SGHRS and CDR2 YFSETQ. The CDR3 is 15 amino acids. The CDR3 DNA reads TGCGCCAGCAGCGGCGGGGATCCTAGCACAGATACGCAGTATATT. Translating it yields CASSGGDPSTDTQYI.

The table lists this clonotype with a few counts. For the CDR3, the DNA is TGCAGTGCTTGGGACAGCGATAATTCACCCCTCCACTTT. This translates into CSAWDSDNSPLHF. The chain links TRBV20-1 to TRBJ1-6; TRBD1 matches 7 bases. The V gene end was trimmed by 5 bases and the J gene end by 5 bases; junction bases not matched to a gene: 3. The CDR3 is 13 amino acids. Germline CDR1 reads DFQATT; CDR2 reads SNEGSKA (reference sequence).

V and J are TRBV6-5 and TRBJ1-3, with D perhaps TRBD1 (5 bases). V lost 6 bases and J 0 bases, leaving 18 bases between the germline ends. There are 17 residues in the CDR3. CDR1 MNHEY and CDR2 SVGAGI come from the germline V gene. The CDR3 region has the DNA TGTGCCAGCAGCTACCCACTGGACATGGGCTCTGGAAACACCATATATTTT. Translated: CASSYPLDMGSGNTIYF.

The gene calls are TRBV30 and TRBJ1-2; D ambiguous. CDR1 and CDR2 (germline): GTSNPN, SVGIG (reference sequence). This CDR3 region has 11 residues. Trimming left V 2 bases short and J 4 bases short, with 5 bases between. CDR3 nucleotides: TGTGCCTGGAGTTACCTCTATGGCTACACCTTC. Its protein is CAWSYLYGYTF.

Ten or more counts support this clonotype. The DNA for the CDR3 is TGTGCCAGCAGTGAATTAAGGGACTGGAAAGGAGGCTACACCTTC. Amino acids: CASSELRDWKGGYTF. V usage is TRBV25-1 and J usage is TRBJ1-2; a possible D gene is TRBD1 (5 bases). Germline CDR1 MGHDK, CDR2 SYGVNS. The CDR3 has 15 residues. V was pared by 1 base and J by 8 bases, with 17 bases between.

This clonotype was recorded a few times. This sequence joins TRBV28 and TRBJ2-7, with D uncertain. The germline V gene has CDR1 MDHEN and CDR2 SYDVKM. V gave up 3 bases and J gave up 2 bases, with 8 bases separating them. The CDR3 length is 13 residues. The CDR3 DNA follows: TGTGCCAGCAGTTTGAATCGGGCCTACGAGCAGTACTTC. It is translated as CASSLNRAYEQYF. Combining the CDR3 with reference TRBV28 and TRBJ2-7 gives the whole variable domain DVKVTQSSRYLVKRTGEKVFLECVQDMDHENMFWYRQDPGLGLRLIYFSYDVKMKEKGDIPEGYSVSREKKERFSLILESASTNQTSMYLCASSLNRAYEQYFGPGTRLTVT.

This clonotype was observed a handful of times. The chain recombines TRBV12-3 or TRBV12-4 with TRBJ1-1, with 8 bases aligning to TRBD1. V dropped 2 bases and J dropped 9; count of bases not matched to a gene: 8. CDR3 length: 14 residues. This CDR3 reads CASSLLSGGLKAFF. The DNA of the CDR3 is TGTGCCAGCAGTTTACTCTCAGGGGGCCTGAAAGCTTTCTTT.

The J gene is TRBJ1-4, the V gene TRBV29-1; D might be TRBD1 (6 bases). Looked up from germline, CDR1 is SQVTM and CDR2 is ANQGSEA. V lost 7 bases and J lost 3, with 15 bases in between. This CDR3 region has 14 residues. This chain's CDR3 is CSGLQWGPNEKLFF. The CDR3 DNA sequence: TGCAGCGGCCTTCAGTGGGGGCCTAATGAAAAACTGTTTTTT.

The genes are TRBV20-1 and TRBJ2-1, with TRBD2 matching over 11 bases. This CDR3 region has 13 residues. Germline CDR1 DFQATT, CDR2 SNEGSKA (reference sequence). V lost 6 bases and J lost 3; bases outside the gene matches: 1. This chain's CDR3 is CSAGTSGYNEQFF. In DNA, the CDR3 is TGCAGTGCGGGGACTAGCGGCTACAATGAGCAGTTCTTC.

This clonotype was detected only a few times. This rearrangement joins TRBV29-1 to TRBJ2-1, with 15 positions matching TRBD2. V lost 3 bases to trimming and J lost 1 base; unmatched junction nucleotides: 4. CDR1 SQVTM and CDR2 ANQGSEA come from the germline V gene. The CDR3 contains 17 residues. This CDR3 is CSVDGTSGRQSYNEQFF. CDR3 DNA sequence: TGCAGCGTTGATGGGACTAGCGGGAGGCAGTCCTACAATGAGCAGTTCTTC.

The rearrangement joins TRBV7-2 to TRBJ1-5, with 7 bases matching TRBD1. There are 17 residues in the CDR3. V lost 6 bases to trimming and J lost 2 bases; unmatched junction nucleotides: 13. Per the germline V gene, CDR1 is SGHTA and CDR2 is FQGNSA. In nucleotides, the CDR3 is TGTGCCAGCAGTTCTGACAGGGCGGGGGGCGGCAATCAGCCCCAGCATTTT. It is translated as CASSSDRAGGGNQPQHF. Drawing the rest from reference TRBV7-2 and TRBJ1-5, the complete variable domain is GAGVSQSPSNKVTEKGKDVELRCDPISGHTALYWYRQSLGQGLEFLIYFQGNSAPDKSGLPSDRFSAERTGGSVSTLTIQRTQQEDSAVYLCASSSDRAGGGNQPQHFGDGTRLSIL.

This clonotype was seen more than once but under ten times. J is TRBJ1-1 and V is TRBV18; tentative D call: TRBD1 (5 bases). The CDR3 is 18 residues long. Trimming removed 5 bases from V and 0 bases from J, with 22 bases in between. Germline CDR1 reads KGHSH; CDR2 reads LQKENI. The CDR3 region has the DNA TGTGCCAGCTCAGCTCAAGCCCCGGGACCGCTGATGAACACTGAAGCTTTCTTT. Its translation: CASSAQAPGPLMNTEAFF.

The sample holds a few counts of this clonotype. The chain couples TRBV27 to TRBJ2-1; D possibly matches TRBD1 or TRBD2 (5 bases each). Germline V gives CDR1 MNHEY, CDR2 SMNVEV (reference sequence). The CDR3 consists of 15 residues. Trimming removed 4 bases from V and 4 bases from J, with 14 bases in between. In DNA, the CDR3 is TGTGCCAGCAGTTCCCGCCCGGGACCGTACAATGAGCAGTTCTTC. Encoded protein: CASSSRPGPYNEQFF.

The J gene is TRBJ2-1, the V gene TRBV12-3 or TRBV12-4; D remains unclear. Trimming removed 2 bases at V and 1 base at J, with 15 bases between. The CDR3 length is 17 residues. CDR3 loop: CASSLSSAPSSYNEQFF. DNA for the CDR3: TGTGCCAGCAGTTTATCAAGCGCCCCGTCGTCCTACAATGAGCAGTTCTTC.

The CDR3 loop is CASRPVGAWIYGYTF. The CDR3 DNA follows: TGTGCCAGCAGGCCTGTGGGGGCATGGATCTATGGCTACACCTTC. The V and J genes are TRBV12-3 or TRBV12-4 and TRBJ1-2; D is perhaps TRBD1 (6 bases). V was cut by 6 bases and J by 4 bases, with 18 bases left in between. This CDR3 region has 15 residues.